A selection of T cell receptor beta chains follows, all from one sample in a study of human T cells and chemical hapten exposure. In TCRdb, the RACE reads were re-called with MiXCR into one record per CDR3 protein. Among approximately 44,000 distinct CDR3 sequences, 4.4% were seen once, and the ten largest hold around 5.5%. Sequencing was performed on whole blood. Receptors were obtained from a human donor in good health. Some clones in this sample may be carry-over from other donors' samples. CDR3s include the opening cysteine and the closing phenylalanine or tryptophan. D genes are given only for firm matches. Some rows have no size entry. The others give once, few or many, or a class for an expanded clone.

.	TRBJ2-3	many	TRBV20-1	CSARDKDTQYF	TGCAGTGCTAGAGATAAAGATACGCAGTATTTT
.	TRBJ2-3	many	TRBV2	CASIVGLTPATQYF	TGTGCCAGCATAGTGGGACTCACCCCCGCTACGCAGTATTTT
.	TRBJ1-5	many	TRBV2	CASSEVQVNQPQHF	TGTGCCAGCAGTGAAGTTCAGGTCAATCAGCCCCAGCATTTT
TRBD1	TRBJ2-7	many	TRBV28	CASRGQVYEQYF	TGTGCCAGTCGGGGACAGGTCTACGAGCAGTACTTC
TRBD1	TRBJ2-7	many	TRBV19	CASSPGQAYEQYF	TGTGCCAGTAGTCCGGGACAGGCCTACGAGCAGTACTTC
TRBD2	TRBJ2-7	many	TRBV6-6	CASSILGGRAYEQYF	TGTGCCAGCAGTATCCTGGGGGGGAGGGCCTACGAGCAGTACTTC
.	TRBJ2-2	few	TRBV6-5	CASSYRQNTGELFF	TGTGCCAGCAGTTACAGGCAGAACACCGGGGAGCTGTTTTTT
.	TRBJ1-4	many	TRBV7-9	CASSSHSGPGGVKLFF	TGTGCCAGCAGCTCTCATTCCGGGCCGGGAGGGGTAAAACTGTTTTTT
.	TRBJ1-1	many	TRBV20-1	CSARDMGRVMNTEAFF	TGCAGTGCTAGAGATATGGGTAGGGTTATGAACACTGAAGCTTTCTTT
.	TRBJ1-5	many	TRBV20-1	CSASRARSNQPQHF	TGCAGTGCGTCTAGGGCCCGAAGCAATCAGCCCCAGCATTTT
.	TRBJ2-7	many	TRBV9	CASSVAASYEQYF	TGTGCCAGCAGCGTAGCAGCCTCCTACGAGCAGTACTTC
.	TRBJ2-7	few	TRBV27	CASSPRGTATYEQYF	TGTGCCAGCAGTCCCCGGGGGACGGCCACCTACGAGCAGTACTTC
TRBD1	TRBJ2-7	few	TRBV5-1	CASSWARQGVYEQYF	TGCGCCAGCAGCTGGGCCAGACAGGGTGTCTACGAGCAGTACTTC
TRBD2	TRBJ2-7	few	TRBV27	CASSSHASGTGYEQYF	TGTGCCAGCAGTTCCCATGCTAGCGGGACCGGGTACGAGCAGTACTTC
TRBD1	TRBJ1-2	many	TRBV29-1	CSAWAGQGYGYTF	TGCAGCGCCTGGGCGGGACAGGGTTATGGCTACACCTTC
.	TRBJ2-6	many	TRBV4-1	CASSRKGTQMSGANVLTF	TGCGCCAGCAGCCGAAAGGGGACACAGATGTCTGGGGCCAACGTCCTGACTTTC
TRBD2	TRBJ2-1	.	TRBV11-2	CANPGGTRLINNEQFF	TGTGCCAACCCGGGGGGGACTAGACTGATTAACAATGAGCAGTTCTTC
TRBD2	TRBJ2-5	few	TRBV2	CASSETSGRRETQYF	TGTGCCAGCAGCGAGACTAGCGGGAGGAGAGAGACCCAGTACTTC
TRBD1	TRBJ2-5	many	TRBV5-1	CASSFLGQGARETQYF	TGCGCCAGCAGCTTTCTCGGACAGGGAGCCCGGGAGACCCAGTACTTC
.	TRBJ2-2	many	TRBV7-2	CASSPGLYTGELFF	TGTGCCAGCAGCCCGGGACTCTACACCGGGGAGCTGTTTTTT
TRBD1	TRBJ2-5	few	TRBV7-2	CASSLEQGIRETQYF	TGTGCCAGCAGCTTAGAACAGGGGATCAGAGAGACCCAGTACTTC
.	TRBJ1-6	many	TRBV12-3/TRBV12-4	CASKSDGDSPLHF	TGTGCCAGCAAATCGGACGGAGATTCACCCCTCCACTTT
.	TRBJ2-5	many	TRBV14	CASSQGQRPQETQYF	TGTGCCAGCAGCCAAGGACAGAGACCACAAGAGACCCAGTACTTC
.	TRBJ2-3	many	TRBV12-3/TRBV12-4	CASSYQRVTDTQYF	TGTGCCAGCAGTTACCAGCGGGTCACAGATACGCAGTATTTT
TRBD2	TRBJ2-5	many	TRBV6-5	CASSYSVAGETQYF	TGTGCCAGCAGTTACTCAGTAGCGGGAGAGACCCAGTACTTC
.	TRBJ2-7	few	TRBV6-1	CASSPLGRYYEQYF	TGTGCCAGCAGTCCCCTGGGGAGGTACTACGAGCAGTACTTC
.	TRBJ1-6	few	TRBV2	CASAQTGTINSPLHF	TGTGCCAGCGCGCAAACCGGGACCATAAATTCACCCCTCCACTTT
.	TRBJ1-5	many	TRBV30	CAWSVRPGGNQPQHF	TGTGCCTGGAGTGTACGTCCAGGGGGCAATCAGCCCCAGCATTTT
TRBD1	TRBJ1-1	many	TRBV20-1	CSARDGQGLTEAFF	TGCAGTGCTAGAGATGGACAGGGACTCACTGAAGCTTTCTTT
TRBD2	TRBJ2-1	many	TRBV11-2	CASSADNSGRVRNEQFF	TGTGCCAGCAGCGCAGACAATAGCGGGAGAGTAAGGAATGAGCAGTTCTTC
.	TRBJ1-5	.	TRBV18	CASSPGSNPPQHF	TGTGCCAGCTCACCTGGGTCGAATCCGCCCCAGCATTTT
.	TRBJ2-1	.	TRBV24-1	CATRTSEDSSEQFF	TGTGCCACCAGAACAAGCGAGGACAGTAGTGAGCAGTTCTTC
TRBD1	TRBJ1-1	many	TRBV12-3/TRBV12-4	CASSRPGQGGLRNTEAFF	TGTGCCAGCAGCAGACCGGGACAGGGAGGTTTGAGGAACACTGAAGCTTTCTTT
.	TRBJ1-1	many	TRBV11-2	CASSPGAVGAFF	TGTGCCAGCAGTCCTGGGGCGGTAGGGGCTTTCTTT
TRBD1	TRBJ2-7	.	TRBV19	CASSMTPLGTGSRYEQYF	TGTGCCAGTAGTATGACCCCCCTCGGGACAGGCTCCCGCTACGAGCAGTACTTC
TRBD2	TRBJ2-7	many	TRBV15	CATSRAGGGSGEQYF	TGTGCCACCAGCAGAGCCGGCGGGGGATCTGGTGAGCAGTACTTC
.	TRBJ2-3	many	TRBV2	CASSEAEDSTDTQYF	TGTGCCAGCAGTGAAGCGGAAGATAGCACAGATACGCAGTATTTT
TRBD2	TRBJ2-3	many	TRBV27	CASSPRGGEWADTQYF	TGTGCCAGCAGCCCCCGTGGGGGGGAATGGGCAGATACGCAGTATTTT
TRBD2	TRBJ2-1	many	TRBV20-1	CSAVPKESSGVYNEQFF	TGCAGTGCCGTTCCGAAGGAATCTAGCGGGGTTTACAATGAGCAGTTCTTC
.	TRBJ2-7	few	TRBV21-1	CASSNQGLAGVCEQYF	TGTGCCAGCAGCAATCAGGGACTAGCGGGAGTTTGTGAGCAGTACTTC
.	TRBJ2-3	many	TRBV29-1	CSVETPRGPGTQYF	TGCAGCGTTGAAACGCCCAGGGGACCGGGTACGCAGTATTTT
.	TRBJ2-1	few	TRBV28	CASSLGALGEQFF	TGTGCCAGCAGTTTAGGGGCACTGGGGGAGCAGTTCTTC
.	TRBJ2-4	.	TRBV5-5	CVSSLIAKNIQYF	TGTGTCAGCAGCTTGATTGCCAAAAACATTCAGTACTTC